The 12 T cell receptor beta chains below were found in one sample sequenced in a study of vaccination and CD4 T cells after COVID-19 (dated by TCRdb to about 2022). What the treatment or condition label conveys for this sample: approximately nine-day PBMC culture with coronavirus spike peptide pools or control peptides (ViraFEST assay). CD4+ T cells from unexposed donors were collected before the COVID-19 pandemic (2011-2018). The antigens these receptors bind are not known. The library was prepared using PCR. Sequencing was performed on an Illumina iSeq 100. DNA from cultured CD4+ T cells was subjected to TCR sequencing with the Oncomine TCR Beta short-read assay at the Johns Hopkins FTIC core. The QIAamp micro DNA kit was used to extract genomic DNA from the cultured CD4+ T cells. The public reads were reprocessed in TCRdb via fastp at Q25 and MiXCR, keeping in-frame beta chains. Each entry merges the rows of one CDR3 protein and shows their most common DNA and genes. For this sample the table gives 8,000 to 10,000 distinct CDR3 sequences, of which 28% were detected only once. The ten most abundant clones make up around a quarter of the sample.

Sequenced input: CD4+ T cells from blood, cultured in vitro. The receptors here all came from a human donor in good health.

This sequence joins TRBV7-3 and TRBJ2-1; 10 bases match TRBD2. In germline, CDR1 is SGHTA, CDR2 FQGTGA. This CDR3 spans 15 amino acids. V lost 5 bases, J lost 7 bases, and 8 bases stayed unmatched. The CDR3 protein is CASSVRLAGHNEQFF. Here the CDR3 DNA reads TGTGCCAGCAGCGTCCGACTAGCGGGCCATAATGAGCAGTTCTTC. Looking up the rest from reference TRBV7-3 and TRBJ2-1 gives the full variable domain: GAGVSQTPSNKVTEKGKYVELRCDPISGHTALYWYRQSLGQGPEFLIYFQGTGAADDSGLPNDRFFAVRPEGSVSTLKIQRTERGDSAVYLCASSVRLAGHNEQFFGPGTRLTVL.

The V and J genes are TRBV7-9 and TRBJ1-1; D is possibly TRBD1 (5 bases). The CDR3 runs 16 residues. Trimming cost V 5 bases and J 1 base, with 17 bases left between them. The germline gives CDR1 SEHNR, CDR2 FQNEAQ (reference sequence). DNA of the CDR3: TGTGCCAGCAGCACAACGGGACGGGGGTGGAACACTGAAGCTTTCTTT. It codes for CASSTTGRGWNTEAFF.

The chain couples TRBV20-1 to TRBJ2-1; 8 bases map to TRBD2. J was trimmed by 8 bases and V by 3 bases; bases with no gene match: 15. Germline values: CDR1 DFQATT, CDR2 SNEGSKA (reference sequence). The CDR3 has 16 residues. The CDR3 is CSASKGIGTSIHEQFF. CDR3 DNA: TGCAGTGCTAGTAAGGGGATCGGGACTAGTATCCATGAGCAGTTCTTC.

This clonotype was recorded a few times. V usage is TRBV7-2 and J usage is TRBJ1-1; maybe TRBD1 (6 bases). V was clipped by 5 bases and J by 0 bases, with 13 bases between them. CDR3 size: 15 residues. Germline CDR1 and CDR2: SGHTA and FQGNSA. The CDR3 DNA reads TGTGCCAGCAGCCCACAGGGACGGGTGAACACTGAAGCTTTCTTT. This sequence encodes CASSPQGRVNTEAFF. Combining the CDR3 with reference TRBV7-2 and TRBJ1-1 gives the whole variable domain GAGVSQSPSNKVTEKGKDVELRCDPISGHTALYWYRQSLGQGLEFLIYFQGNSAPDKSGLPSDRFSAERTGGSVSTLTIQRTQQEDSAVYLCASSPQGRVNTEAFFGQGTRLTVV.

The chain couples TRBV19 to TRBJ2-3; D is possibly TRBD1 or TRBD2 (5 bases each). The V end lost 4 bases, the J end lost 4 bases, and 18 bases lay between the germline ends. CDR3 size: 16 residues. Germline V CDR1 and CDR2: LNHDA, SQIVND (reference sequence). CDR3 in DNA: TGTGCCAGTAGTAGCCGGGACCCGAGAAGCCCAGATACGCAGTATTTT. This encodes CASSSRDPRSPDTQYF.

The CDR3 here is CASTRGTRLNTGELFF. CDR3 DNA sequence: TGTGCCAGCACCCGGGGGACTCGCCTGAACACCGGGGAGCTGTTTTTT. V gene TRBV6-1 combines with J gene TRBJ2-2, with D possibly being TRBD2 (6 bases). CDR3 length: 16 residues. V lost 7 bases, J lost 1 base, and 16 bases lay in between. The germline gives CDR1 MNHNS, CDR2 SASEGT.

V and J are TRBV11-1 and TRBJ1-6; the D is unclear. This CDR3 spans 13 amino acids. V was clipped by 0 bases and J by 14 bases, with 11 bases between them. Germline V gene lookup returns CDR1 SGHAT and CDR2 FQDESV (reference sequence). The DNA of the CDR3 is TGTGCCAGCAGCTTAGCAGTGGGGAGGACCCTCCACTTT. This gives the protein CASSLAVGRTLHF.

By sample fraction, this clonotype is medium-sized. The CDR3 nucleotides are TGTGCCAGCAGCGCAAGGGGGCCCGGTAATTCACCCCTCCACTTT. This sequence encodes CASSARGPGNSPLHF. The chain is built from TRBV5-5 and TRBJ1-6; 7 bases line up with TRBD1. CDR1 and CDR2 (germline): SGHKS, YYEKEE (reference sequence). Unmatched junction bases numbered 7, after V lost 4 bases and J lost 6 bases. CDR3 size: 15 residues.

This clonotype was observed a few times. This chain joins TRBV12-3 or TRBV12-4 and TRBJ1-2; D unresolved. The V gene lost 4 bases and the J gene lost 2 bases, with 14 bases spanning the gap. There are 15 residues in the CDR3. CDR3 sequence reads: CASSSRRRSNYGYTF. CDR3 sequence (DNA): TGTGCCAGCAGTTCCAGACGGAGGTCAAACTATGGCTACACCTTC.

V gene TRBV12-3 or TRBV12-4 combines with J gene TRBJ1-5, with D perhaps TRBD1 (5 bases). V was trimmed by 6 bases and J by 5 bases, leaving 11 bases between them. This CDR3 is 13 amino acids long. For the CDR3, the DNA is TGTGCCAGCAGGTCGGTCAGGGATCAGCCCCAGCATTTT. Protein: CASRSVRDQPQHF.

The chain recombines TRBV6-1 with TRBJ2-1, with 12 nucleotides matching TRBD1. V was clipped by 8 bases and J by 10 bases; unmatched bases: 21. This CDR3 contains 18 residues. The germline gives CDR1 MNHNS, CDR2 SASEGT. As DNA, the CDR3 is TGTGCCAGCGAGGCCGTGGGACAGGGGGCGAGGTGGGCGAGGGAGCAGTTCTTC. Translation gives CASEAVGQGARWAREQFF.

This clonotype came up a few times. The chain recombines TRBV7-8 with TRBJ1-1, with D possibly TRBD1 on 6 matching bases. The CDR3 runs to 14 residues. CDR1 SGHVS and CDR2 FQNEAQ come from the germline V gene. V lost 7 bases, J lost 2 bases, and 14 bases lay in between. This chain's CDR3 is CASTRTGFNTEAFF. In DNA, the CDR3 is TGTGCCAGCACCCGTACAGGGTTCAACACTGAAGCTTTCTTT.